Below, 28 T cell receptor beta chains from the same sample are listed, as sequenced in a study of blood T cell repertoires in COVID-19. Profiled with immunoSEQ multiplex PCR; TCRdb holds only in-frame clones, not every one. Counted here are fewer than 150,000 clones, more than 80% occurring once; the ten biggest clones make up 4.6%. The specimen sequenced was peripheral blood. The receptors stem from a woman aged 45-60 years with acute or convalescent COVID-19.

This sequence joins TRBV7-8 and TRBJ2-1; 10 nucleotides agree with TRBD2. V was clipped by 3 bases and J by 6 bases; unmatched bases: 2. This CDR3 region has 14 residues. CDR1 and CDR2 from the germline V gene are SGHVS and FQNEAQ. This chain's CDR3 is CASSLTSGFNEQFF. The CDR3 DNA reads TGTGCCAGCAGCTTGACTAGCGGGTTCAATGAGCAGTTCTTC.

The rearrangement joins TRBV24-1 to TRBJ2-2, with TRBD1 matching over 10 bases. Trimming took 4 bases from V and 3 from J; bases not matched to a gene: 4. The CDR3 is 16 residues long. Germline V gene data show CDR1 as KGHDR and CDR2 as SFDVKD. Here the CDR3 reads CATSDSGTGDTGELFF. Written as DNA, the CDR3 is TGTGCCACCAGTGACTCCGGGACAGGGGACACCGGGGAGCTGTTTTTT.

The chain carries TRBV7-2 and TRBJ1-1; TRBD1 might be the D (6 bases). This CDR3 is 15 amino acids long. V was trimmed by 5 bases and J by 3 bases, leaving 16 bases between them. From germline, CDR1 is SGHTA and CDR2 FQGNSA. The CDR3 DNA follows: TGTGCCAGCAGCCAGTGGGGGGCGGGGGACACTGAAGCTTTCTTT. Translation gives CASSQWGAGDTEAFF.

The rearrangement links TRBV30 to TRBJ1-1; 12 bases match TRBD1. The CDR3 consists of 16 residues. J was trimmed by 4 bases and V by 5 bases; bases with no gene match: 11. Germline CDR1 reads GTSNPN; CDR2 reads SVGIG (reference sequence). CDR3 amino acids: CAWGDRGLPLGTEAFF. In DNA, the CDR3 is TGTGCCTGGGGGGACAGGGGGCTACCGTTGGGCACTGAAGCTTTCTTT.

The chain recombines TRBV14 with TRBJ1-2; maybe TRBD1 (5 bases). CDR1 is SGHDN, CDR2 FVKESK, per germline. V gave up 4 bases and J gave up 8 bases, with 14 bases separating them. The CDR3 is 13 amino acids. CDR3 sequence: CASSLFGHSGYTF. CDR3 sequence (DNA): TGTGCCAGCAGCCTTTTCGGACACTCAGGCTACACCTTC.

The chain combines TRBV4-1 with TRBJ2-7, with 8 positions matching TRBD2. V shed 0 bases and J 2 bases; nucleotides not matched to a gene: 6. Germline CDR1 is MGHRA and CDR2 is YSYEKL. CDR3 length: 16 residues. CDR3 in amino acids: CASSQDASGGPYEQYF. In DNA form, the CDR3 reads TGCGCCAGCAGCCAAGATGCGAGCGGGGGCCCCTACGAGCAGTACTTC.

The chain has TRBV4-1 and TRBJ1-2; tentative D call: TRBD1 (5 bases). Trimming removed 6 bases at V and 2 bases at J, with 13 bases between. Germline V gives CDR1 MGHRA, CDR2 YSYEKL. There are 14 residues in the CDR3. DNA for the CDR3: TGCGCCAGCAGTCCCCAGGGACTGAACTATGGCTACACCTTC. This sequence encodes CASSPQGLNYGYTF.

This chain connects TRBV9 to TRBJ1-2; D uncertain. Germline-derived CDR1 and CDR2 are SGDLS and YYNGEE. Between the trimmed V and J ends, which lost 2 bases and 4 bases, there was a span of 9 bases. The CDR3 loop spans 13 amino acids. The CDR3 is CASSVGERYGYTF. For the CDR3, the DNA is TGTGCCAGCAGCGTGGGAGAGCGCTATGGCTACACCTTC.

This sequence joins TRBV28 and TRBJ1-1; D is ambiguous. In germline, CDR1 is MDHEN, CDR2 SYDVKM. Deletions cut 1 base from V and 3 bases from J, with 9 bases between. The CDR3 sequence is 14 residues long. The DNA for the CDR3 is TGTGCCAGCAGTTTATCGGGTGTGGACACTGAAGCTTTCTTT. Protein sequence: CASSLSGVDTEAFF.

This clone was seen once. This chain connects TRBV5-8 to TRBJ2-1; D not resolved. V gave up 0 bases and J gave up 0 bases, with 10 bases separating them. The CDR3 runs 16 residues. Germline CDR1 SGHTS, CDR2 YDEGEE. CDR3 nucleotides: TGTGCCAGCAGCTTGGGGCGGTTACCCTCCTACAATGAGCAGTTCTTC. Encoded protein: CASSLGRLPSYNEQFF. The full variable domain, its missing parts supplied by reference TRBV5-8 and TRBJ2-1, is EAGVTQSPTHLIKTRGQQATLRCSPISGHTSVYWYQQALGLGLQFLLWYDEGEERNRGNFPPRFSGRQFPNYSSELNVNALELEDSALYLCASSLGRLPSYNEQFFGPGTRLTVL.

This clone was counted a single time. The chain carries TRBV7-9 and TRBJ2-1; 9 nucleotides agree with TRBD2. Germline V gives CDR1 SEHNR, CDR2 FQNEAQ (reference sequence). Trimming removed 1 base from V and 7 bases from J; junction bases left unmatched: 5. The CDR3 consists of 15 residues. This chain's CDR3 is CASSLEAGGFNEQFF. The CDR3 nucleotides are TGTGCCAGCAGCTTAGAGGCGGGAGGGTTTAATGAGCAGTTCTTC. Variable domain in full (rest from reference TRBV7-9 and TRBJ2-1): DTGVSQNPRHKITKRGQNVTFRCDPISEHNRLYWYRQTLGQGPEFLTYFQNEAQLEKSRLLSDRFSAERPKGSFSTLEIQRTEQGDSAMYLCASSLEAGGFNEQFFGPGTRLTVL.

The chain recombines TRBV28 with TRBJ1-5, with D perhaps matching TRBD1 (5 bases). Germline lookup yields CDR1 MDHEN and CDR2 SYDVKM. Trimming removed 2 bases from V and 6 bases from J, with 26 bases in between. CDR3 length equals 19 residues. The CDR3 region has the DNA TGTGCCAGCAGTTTAAGAGGTTTTGCAGGGAGGACTCGCGGTCAGCCCCAGCATTTT. Its protein is CASSLRGFAGRTRGQPQHF. Full variable domain (remainder filled in from reference TRBV28 and TRBJ1-5): DVKVTQSSRYLVKRTGEKVFLECVQDMDHENMFWYRQDPGLGLRLIYFSYDVKMKEKGDIPEGYSVSREKKERFSLILESASTNQTSMYLCASSLRGFAGRTRGQPQHFGDGTRLSIL.

V gene TRBV15 combines with J gene TRBJ2-5, with TRBD2 identical over 13 bases. The CDR3 is 15 residues long. V was pared by 5 bases and J by 10 bases, with 10 bases of the junction left unmatched. Germline assignment: CDR1 LNHNV and CDR2 YYDKDF (reference sequence). CDR3 sequence reads: CATSARTSGRWDQYF. The CDR3 DNA follows: TGTGCCACCAGCGCCCGGACTAGCGGGAGATGGGACCAGTACTTC.

The V and J genes are TRBV5-1 and TRBJ2-3, with 7 positions matching TRBD1. Unmatched junction bases numbered 10, after V lost 6 bases and J lost 9 bases. The germline V gene has CDR1 SGHRS and CDR2 YFSETQ. CDR3 length: 13 residues. CDR3 residues: CASTPGAQGTQYF. The DNA of the CDR3 is TGCGCCAGCACCCCTGGGGCACAGGGGACGCAGTATTTT.

The chain uses TRBV10-3 and TRBJ1-3; TRBD1 might be the D (6 bases). The germline V and J ends were trimmed by 4 bases and 2 bases, with 15 bases remaining between them. CDR1 is ENHRY and CDR2 is SYGVKD in the germline V gene. This CDR3 has 16 residues. This chain's CDR3 is CAISASRGGTGNTIYF. The DNA of the CDR3 is TGTGCCATCAGTGCGAGCAGAGGGGGAACTGGAAACACCATATATTTT.

This clone was picked up one time. The V and J genes are TRBV19 and TRBJ1-5; the D gene is possibly TRBD1 (6 bases). The CDR3 runs to 14 residues. Trimming removed 3 bases from V and 4 bases from J, with 10 bases in between. Germline V lookup: CDR1 LNHDA, CDR2 SQIVND (reference sequence). CDR3 protein: CASSMKGGNQPQHF. CDR3 in DNA: TGTGCCAGTAGTATGAAAGGGGGAAATCAGCCCCAGCATTTT.

V gene TRBV10-3 combines with J gene TRBJ1-2, with TRBD1 matching over 10 bases. The CDR3 has 14 residues. The germline V gene encodes CDR1 ENHRY and CDR2 SYGVKD. The V and J ends lost 0 bases and 6 bases, in that order; junction bases with no gene match: 1. Here the CDR3 reads CAISESGTGDGYTF. The CDR3 nucleotides are TGTGCCATCAGTGAGTCGGGGACAGGGGATGGCTACACCTTC.

The chain combines TRBV2 with TRBJ2-2; weak D call: TRBD2 (6 bases). Germline V CDR1 and CDR2: SNHLY, FYNNEI. This CDR3 region has 15 residues. Trimming left V 6 bases short and J 2 bases short, with 13 bases between. CDR3: CASRMGLTNTGELFF. CDR3 in DNA: TGTGCCAGCAGGATGGGACTGACAAACACCGGGGAGCTGTTTTTT. The entire variable domain, with the rest obtained from reference TRBV2 and TRBJ2-2, is as follows: EPEVTQTPSHQVTQMGQEVILRCVPISNHLYFYWYRQILGQKVEFLVSFYNNEISEKSEIFDDQFSVERPDGSNFTLKIRSTKLEDSAMYFCASRMGLTNTGELFFGEGSRLTVL.

The CDR3 DNA reads as TGCAGCTCGGGACAGATGAACACTGAAGCTTTCTTT. Translation: CSSGQMNTEAFF. The chain couples TRBV29-1 to TRBJ1-1; 7 bases map to TRBD1. CDR3 length: 12 residues. Germline trimming cut 8 bases from V and 0 bases from J; bases unmatched to any gene: 3. The germline V gene has CDR1 SQVTM and CDR2 ANQGSEA.

The chain employs TRBV7-9 and TRBJ2-5; 10 positions agree with TRBD1. The CDR3 is made up of 16 amino acids. Germline loops: CDR1 SEHNR, CDR2 FQNEAQ (reference sequence). The V and J ends lost 1 base and 3 bases, in that order; junction bases with no gene match: 5. In DNA, the CDR3 is TGTGCCAGCAGCTTAGAGACAGGGGGCTTAGAAGAGACCCAGTACTTC. Translation gives CASSLETGGLEETQYF.

The V and J genes are TRBV6-1 and TRBJ2-7; a possible D gene is TRBD2 (5 bases). Trimming pared 1 base from V and 11 bases from J, leaving 9 bases between. The CDR3 spans 11 residues. CDR1 MNHNS and CDR2 SASEGT come from the germline V gene. CDR3 protein: CASSEGWEKYF. In nucleotides, the CDR3 is TGTGCCAGCAGTGAAGGGTGGGAGAAGTACTTC.

In this sample, this clone turned up a few times. CDR3 in DNA: TGTGCCAGCAGGCGGACAGGCAATCAGCCCCAGCATTTT. Protein sequence: CASRRTGNQPQHF. This chain joins TRBV7-2 and TRBJ1-5; D may be TRBD1 (6 bases). V lost 6 bases, J lost 2 bases, and 8 bases lay in between. Germline V CDR1 and CDR2: SGHTA, FQGNSA. The CDR3 runs to 13 residues.

V gene TRBV7-9 combines with J gene TRBJ1-4; D is unresolved. The V gene's germline CDR1 is SEHNR and CDR2 FQNEAQ (reference sequence). Trimming stripped 8 bases from V and 0 bases from J, with 10 bases between. The CDR3 spans 14 residues. CDR3 residues: CASRKTATNEKLFF. The CDR3 nucleotides are TGTGCCAGCCGGAAGACTGCAACTAATGAAAAACTGTTTTTT.

The J gene is TRBJ2-7, the V gene TRBV6-5, with a weak D call TRBD2 (5 bases). This CDR3 has 16 residues. Trimming removed 6 bases at V and 3 bases at J, with 21 bases between. Germline V gene lookup returns CDR1 MNHEY and CDR2 SVGAGI. In nucleotides, the CDR3 is TGTGCCAGCAGGTACAGTAGGGTTGGGAGTCACTACGAGCAGTACTTC. Its translation is CASRYSRVGSHYEQYF.

About this clone: A read error may produce the germline difference seen at one junction end. This chain connects TRBV6-5 to TRBJ2-2; TRBD1 is a possible D gene (6 bases). The CDR3 runs 15 residues. Per germline, CDR1 MNHEY and CDR2 SVGAGI. CDR3 bases: TGTGCCAGCAGTTACTCAGGGACACGGACCGCGGAGCTGTTTTTT. Its protein is CASSYSGTRTAELFF.

The genes are TRBV18 and TRBJ2-1; D possibly corresponds to TRBD2 (7 bases). Looked up from germline, CDR1 is KGHSH and CDR2 is LQKENI. CDR3 length: 16 residues. The ends were cut back, 0 bases at V and 6 bases at J, with 15 bases in the middle. The CDR3 coding sequence is TGTGCCAGCTCACCACCGGGGGGGGGACAATTCAATGAGCAGTTCTTC. Protein sequence: CASSPPGGGQFNEQFF. Complete variable domain (other parts from reference TRBV18 and TRBJ2-1): NAGVMQNPRHLVRRRGQEARLRCSPMKGHSHVYWYRQLPEEGLKFMVYLQKENIIDESGMPKERFSAEFPKEGPSILRIQQVVRGDSAAYFCASSPPGGGQFNEQFFGPGTRLTVL.

The V call is TRBV6-5, the J call TRBJ1-5; tentatively, D is TRBD1 (5 bases). CDR1 is MNHEY, CDR2 SVGAGI, per germline. The CDR3 is made up of 14 amino acids. Trimming took off 6 bases at V and 2 bases at J, with 11 bases between the two ends. CDR3 loop: CASRAGMGNQPQHF. CDR3 nucleotide sequence: TGTGCCAGCAGGGCAGGGATGGGCAATCAGCCCCAGCATTTT.

V is TRBV19 and J is TRBJ1-5; D gene uncertain. The V end lost 1 base, the J end lost 6 bases, and 16 bases lay between the germline ends. Per germline, CDR1 LNHDA and CDR2 SQIVND (reference sequence). The CDR3 is made up of 16 amino acids. The CDR3 spells CASSIAPTNGIQPQHF. For the CDR3, the DNA is TGTGCCAGTAGTATAGCCCCGACTAATGGAATTCAGCCCCAGCATTTT.